This passage covers 5 T cell receptor beta chains from one sample sequenced in a study of T cells after yellow fever vaccination. TCRdb reprocessed the 5' RACE reads via MiXCR and lists one record per CDR3 protein. The sample has some 320,000 distinct CDR3 sequences; around 10% are singletons. Source: CD4+ T cells sorted from PBMCs, taken 45 days after the yellow fever booster vaccination. These receptors were taken from a man aged 18-30 years who received the YFV17D yellow fever vaccine.

This sequence joins TRBV7-2 and TRBJ2-3, with a weak D call TRBD2 (6 bases). Germline V lookup: CDR1 SGHTA, CDR2 FQGNSA. The V gene lost 1 base and the J gene lost 0 bases, with 11 bases spanning the gap. This CDR3 spans 16 amino acids. The CDR3, as DNA: TGTGCCAGCAGCTTAGTGGCGGGGTCTAGCACAGATACGCAGTATTTT. This encodes CASSLVAGSSTDTQYF.

CDR3 nucleotide sequence: TGTGCCAGCAGTTTAGCACAGGGGGCTGGGCAGTACTTC. Protein: CASSLAQGAGQYF. The V gene is TRBV12-3 or TRBV12-4, the J gene TRBJ2-7, with 9 bases aligning to TRBD1. Trimming at V came to 0 bases and at J to 9 bases, leaving 3 bases not matched to a gene. This CDR3 comprises 13 residues.

In this sample, this clonotype turned up a few times. This sequence joins TRBV28 and TRBJ2-2; 8 bases map to TRBD1. V dropped 5 bases and J dropped 6; count of bases not matched to a gene: 14. The CDR3 is made up of 17 amino acids. The germline CDR1 and CDR2 sequences are MDHEN and SYDVKM. As DNA, the CDR3 is TGTGCCAGCAGTGCCCATGACAGGGGAAATAGTGCCGGGGAGCTGTTTTTT. Protein sequence: CASSAHDRGNSAGELFF.

The chain uses TRBV18 and TRBJ2-7, with D perhaps TRBD2 (6 bases). Germline loops: CDR1 KGHSH, CDR2 LQKENI. The CDR3 spans 13 residues. Trimming took 3 bases from V and 1 from J, leaving 7 bases between them. Written as DNA, the CDR3 is TGTGCCAGCTCACCCCGGGGGTCCTACGAGCAGTACGTC. Translating it yields CASSPRGSYEQYV.

This sequence joins TRBV20-1 and TRBJ1-3; TRBD1 aligns across 7 bases. Losses at the gene ends were 5 bases for V and 0 bases for J; bases not matched to a gene: 16. Germline V gene lookup returns CDR1 DFQATT and CDR2 SNEGSKA (reference sequence). This CDR3 is 18 amino acids long. The CDR3 spells CSAPVQGQRRSSGNTIYF. CDR3 coding DNA: TGCAGTGCTCCCGTTCAGGGACAGAGAAGGAGCTCTGGAAACACCATATATTTT.